Listed below are T cell receptor beta chains from one sample, sequenced in a study of T cells in localized non-small cell lung cancer. Data came from immunoSEQ multiplex PCR; TCRdb stores just in-frame clones and leaves some out. The sample holds about 11,000 clones, 85% to 95% seen once. Sequenced here: peripheral blood, sampled before any cancer treatment. The source of these receptors is a male donor older than 55 with stage III lung adenocarcinoma. Both conserved end residues are part of each CDR3. The order of the fields is D gene, V gene, J gene, clone size, CDR3 DNA, CDR3 protein. The D gene is left open where the match is weak. The size entry is marked missing in some rows and otherwise reads once, few, many or a size class.

d_call: NA
v_call: TRBV5-4
j_call: TRBJ1-1
clone_size: NA
cdr3_nt: TGTGCCAGCAGCCCTGACTCCAACACTGAAGCTTTCTTT
cdr3_aa: CASSPDSNTEAFF

d_call: TRBD1
v_call: TRBV19
j_call: TRBJ1-5
clone_size: NA
cdr3_nt: TGTGCGAGTAAGGACAGGGCTATCACCGGCCAGCCCCAGCATTTT
cdr3_aa: CASKDRAITGQPQHF

d_call: NA
v_call: TRBV10-1
j_call: TRBJ2-7
clone_size: NA
cdr3_nt: TGCGCCAGCAGTGACCAGGGTAGGGAGCAGTACTTC
cdr3_aa: CASSDQGREQYF

d_call: TRBD2
v_call: TRBV5-4
j_call: TRBJ2-7
clone_size: NA
cdr3_nt: TGTGCCAGCAGTTTAGGGACTAGCGGGAGAAGGAGCAACGAGCAGTACTTC
cdr3_aa: CASSLGTSGRRSNEQYF

d_call: TRBD2
v_call: TRBV2
j_call: TRBJ2-7
clone_size: once
cdr3_nt: TGTGCCAGCACCACCTTGCAGACTAGCGGGGAGCAGTACTTC
cdr3_aa: CASTTLQTSGEQYF

d_call: TRBD1
v_call: TRBV19
j_call: TRBJ1-5
clone_size: few
cdr3_nt: TGTGCCAGTCGACAGGGGGCTCAGCCCCAGCATTTT
cdr3_aa: CASRQGAQPQHF

d_call: NA
v_call: TRBV28
j_call: TRBJ1-3
clone_size: NA
cdr3_nt: TGTGCCAGCAGTCGCCCACCCTTCTCTGGAAACACCATATATTTT
cdr3_aa: CASSRPPFSGNTIYF

d_call: TRBD2
v_call: TRBV2
j_call: TRBJ2-1
clone_size: NA
cdr3_nt: TGTGCCAGCAGTTTTACTAGCGGAGCCTACAATGAGCAGTTCTTC
cdr3_aa: CASSFTSGAYNEQFF

d_call: NA
v_call: TRBV5-1
j_call: TRBJ2-2
clone_size: NA
cdr3_nt: TGCGCCAGCAGCTTGTTCGCGAACACCGGGGAGCTGTTTTTT
cdr3_aa: CASSLFANTGELFF

d_call: TRBD2
v_call: TRBV5-4
j_call: TRBJ2-3
clone_size: NA
cdr3_nt: TGTGCCAGCAGCTTGGCCATGACTAGCGGGAGGGCGGGGACGCAGTATTTT
cdr3_aa: CASSLAMTSGRAGTQYF

d_call: NA
v_call: TRBV20-1
j_call: TRBJ1-2
clone_size: NA
cdr3_nt: TGCTGGCCCGGATGGGGTTATGGCTACACCTTC
cdr3_aa: CWPGWGYGYTF